The entry below gives a single T cell receptor (beta chain) sequence along with its context. This entry comes from a study of blood T cell repertoires in COVID-19. Study in general: PBMCs, B-cell-depleted T cells, or T cells were the source of the cDNA or gDNA that made up the material.

Donors in Cohort 3 who had recovered were those with two negative PCRs, healthcare professional clearance, or resolution of their symptoms. In the study's own analysis: How many nucleated cells were present was estimated from reference gene primer amplification. Sequenced by immunoSEQ multiplex PCR; TCRdb stores in-frame clones only, minus some. V, J and clone size were drawn from that table, and D and trimming were deduced from the DNA. The sample includes 200,000 or so clones, approximately 83% of them seen just once. The sample was PBMCs or T cells enriched from blood (not recorded which). This TCR derives from a man between 40 and 49 years old who had recovered from COVID-19.

The CDR3 sequence is CAWTAGTGWTGELFF. The CDR3 nucleotides read TGTGCCTGGACCGCAGGGACAGGGTGGACCGGGGAGCTGTTTTTT. The chain recombines TRBV30 with TRBJ2-2; TRBD1 agrees at 9 bases. Trimming cost V 4 bases and J 5 bases; bases outside gene matches: 8. The germline V gene encodes CDR1 GTSNPN and CDR2 SVGIG (reference sequence). The length of the CDR3 is 15 residues. The whole variable domain, remainder taken from reference TRBV30 and TRBJ2-2, is SQTIHQWPATLVQPVGSPLSLECTVEGTSNPNLYWYRQAAGRGLQLLFYSVGIGQISSEVPQNLSASRPQDRQFILSSKKLLLSDSGFYLCAWTAGTGWTGELFFGEGSRLTVL.